The 21 T cell receptor beta chains below were found in one sample sequenced in a study of control samples from healthy donors and cancer patients (dated by TCRdb to about 2020). Preparation of the library involved the immunoSEQ multiplex PCR assay. TCRdb took over this immuneACCESS table, retaining in-frame rearrangements with V and J assigned. Such tables are incomplete; in checked studies, under half of the missing clones stem from an unresolved V gene, and the remainder is unexplained. Across this sample there are about 59,000 clones, with roughly 86% seen only once. The ten largest clones capture more than 9.5% of the sample. Material: PBMCs. These TCRs come from a woman aged 60-75 years with lung cancer.

V usage is TRBV27 and J usage is TRBJ2-2; D is unclear. This CDR3 contains 14 residues. V was trimmed by 3 bases and J by 1 base, leaving 6 bases between them. Germline V CDR1 and CDR2: MNHEY, SMNVEV (reference sequence). In DNA, the CDR3 is TGTGCCAGCAGTTTCTTTCGGAACACCGGGGAGCTGTTTTTT. Translated: CASSFFRNTGELFF.

This clone was counted a few times. The chain carries TRBV5-1 and TRBJ1-1, with D possibly being TRBD1 (5 bases). The CDR3 loop spans 14 amino acids. V was trimmed by 0 bases and J by 3 bases, leaving 9 bases between them. Germline V gives CDR1 SGHRS, CDR2 YFSETQ. In nucleotides, the CDR3 is TGCGCCAGCAGCTTGGGGGGCGCGGACACTGAAGCTTTCTTT. This translates into CASSLGGADTEAFF. Using reference TRBV5-1 and TRBJ1-1 for the parts outside the CDR3, the full variable domain is KAGVTQTPRYLIKTRGQQVTLSCSPISGHRSVSWYQQTPGQGLQFLFEYFSETQRNKGNFPGRFSGRQFSNSRSEMNVSTLELGDSALYLCASSLGGADTEAFFGQGTRLTVV.

This chain uses TRBV11-1 with TRBJ1-6; no reliable D call. The V end was cut by 3 bases, the J end by 10 bases, with 10 bases between. Germline CDR1 and CDR2: SGHAT and FQDESV (reference sequence). The CDR3 is 13 residues long. CDR3 residues: CASSFAGISPLHF. CDR3 DNA sequence: TGTGCCAGCAGCTTCGCGGGAATATCACCCCTCCACTTT.

The chain combines TRBV3-1 (or the pseudogene TRBV3-2) with TRBJ1-5; unclear D gene. The CDR3 covers 14 residues. The germline V gene encodes CDR1 LGHDT and CDR2 YNNKEL (reference sequence). Trimming removed 4 bases from V and 7 bases from J, with 14 bases in between. In DNA, the CDR3 is TGTGCCAGCAGCCCCCCGGGGTCGGGGCAGCCCCAGCATTTT. Translation: CASSPPGSGQPQHF.

This clone has only a few counts. V usage is TRBV28 and J usage is TRBJ2-1, with D possibly being TRBD2 (5 bases). The CDR3 spans 12 residues. Trimming pared 6 bases from V and 7 bases from J, leaving 10 bases between. CDR1 MDHEN and CDR2 SYDVKM come from the germline V gene. The CDR3 DNA is TGTGCCAGCAGATCTCGAGGGAATGAGCAGTTCTTC. Translated, it gives CASRSRGNEQFF. The full variable domain, completed using reference TRBV28 and TRBJ2-1, is DVKVTQSSRYLVKRTGEKVFLECVQDMDHENMFWYRQDPGLGLRLIYFSYDVKMKEKGDIPEGYSVSREKKERFSLILESASTNQTSMYLCASRSRGNEQFFGPGTRLTVL.

This sequence joins TRBV12-3 or TRBV12-4 and TRBJ1-1; D ambiguous. V lost 2 bases and J 3 bases, leaving 7 bases between the germline ends. The CDR3 extends over 13 amino acids. The CDR3 region has the DNA TGTGCCAGCAGTTTATGGGGAGACACTGAAGCTTTCTTT. Its translation is CASSLWGDTEAFF.

The V and J genes are TRBV27 and TRBJ1-3; 7 bases fit TRBD1. The V and J ends lost 5 bases and 1 base, in that order; junction bases with no gene match: 2. CDR1 is MNHEY and CDR2 is SMNVEV in the germline V gene (reference sequence). This CDR3 contains 14 residues. This CDR3 is CASSPTGSGNTIYF. The CDR3 DNA reads TGTGCCAGCAGTCCGACAGGGTCTGGAAACACCATATATTTT.

The J gene is TRBJ1-2, the V gene TRBV7-5. TRBV7-5 is designated a pseudogene. This CDR3 spans 9 amino acids. CDR3 bases: TGTGCCCGCCACGGTGGCTACACCTTC. Translating it yields CARHGGYTF.

The chain joins TRBV20-1 to TRBJ1-2; the D is unclear. In germline, CDR1 is DFQATT, CDR2 SNEGSKA (reference sequence). V was clipped by 3 bases and J by 6 bases, with 14 bases between them. This CDR3 has 13 amino acids. CDR3 sequence reads: CSASRPRIDGYTF. The CDR3 DNA is TGCAGTGCTAGTCGACCTAGGATCGATGGCTACACCTTC.

The chain is built from TRBV6-5 and TRBJ2-7; D is uncertain. Deletions cut 5 bases from V and 4 bases from J, with 9 bases between. This CDR3 has 12 amino acids. The germline V gene encodes CDR1 MNHEY and CDR2 SVGAGI. Written as DNA, the CDR3 is TGTGCCAGCAGTCTAGACGGGTACGAGCAGTACTTC. Its protein product is CASSLDGYEQYF.

The rearrangement uses TRBV18 and TRBJ1-6, with 10 bases that match TRBD1. CDR3 length: 15 amino acids. Germline assignment: CDR1 KGHSH and CDR2 LQKENI. V gave up 0 bases and J gave up 10 bases; unmatched junction bases: 3. As DNA, the CDR3 is TGTGCCAGCTCACCACCAGGGACAGGGGAATCACCCCTCCACTTT. Amino acids: CASSPPGTGESPLHF.

The chain has TRBV5-6 and TRBJ1-1, with D possibly TRBD1 on 5 matching bases. The CDR3 runs 14 residues. Germline V gene data show CDR1 as SGHDT and CDR2 as YYEEEE. Trimming removed 3 bases at V and 1 base at J, with 10 bases between. Here the CDR3 reads CASSWGTENTEAFF. The CDR3 DNA reads as TGTGCCAGCAGCTGGGGGACGGAGAACACTGAAGCTTTCTTT.

The chain employs TRBV5-1 and TRBJ2-3, with 8 bases aligning to TRBD2. This CDR3 has 14 amino acids. Germline values: CDR1 SGHRS, CDR2 YFSETQ. V was pared by 4 bases and J by 9 bases, with 10 bases of the junction left unmatched. The CDR3 DNA is TGCGCCAGCAGCCCGGCCGGGGGGGAGGGGACGCAGTATTTT. Protein sequence: CASSPAGGEGTQYF. Full variable domain (rest looked up from reference TRBV5-1 and TRBJ2-3): KAGVTQTPRYLIKTRGQQVTLSCSPISGHRSVSWYQQTPGQGLQFLFEYFSETQRNKGNFPGRFSGRQFSNSRSEMNVSTLELGDSALYLCASSPAGGEGTQYFGPGTRLTVL.

This chain links TRBV5-1 with TRBJ1-1; maybe TRBD1 (5 bases). Trimming took off 6 bases at V and 3 bases at J, with 12 bases between the two ends. Per the germline V gene, CDR1 is SGHRS and CDR2 is YFSETQ. The length of the CDR3 is 13 residues. In DNA, the CDR3 is TGCGCCAGCAACGTGGACACGGACACTGAAGCTTTCTTT. This gives the protein CASNVDTDTEAFF. Variable domain in full (rest from reference TRBV5-1 and TRBJ1-1): KAGVTQTPRYLIKTRGQQVTLSCSPISGHRSVSWYQQTPGQGLQFLFEYFSETQRNKGNFPGRFSGRQFSNSRSEMNVSTLELGDSALYLCASNVDTDTEAFFGQGTRLTVV.

This rearrangement joins TRBV9 to TRBJ2-1; possibly TRBD2 for D (5 bases). The CDR3 loop spans 13 amino acids. Germline V lookup: CDR1 SGDLS, CDR2 YYNGEE. V dropped 3 bases and J dropped 7 bases, with 11 bases sitting between them. CDR3 region: CASSDGPGNEQFF. DNA for the CDR3: TGTGCCAGCAGCGACGGACCGGGGAATGAGCAGTTCTTC.

This chain links TRBV7-9 with TRBJ2-1; D is perhaps TRBD1 or TRBD2 (5 bases each). The V gene's germline CDR1 is SEHNR and CDR2 FQNEAQ (reference sequence). The V gene lost 2 bases and the J gene lost 0 bases, with 14 bases spanning the gap. The CDR3 loop spans 17 amino acids. The CDR3 region has the DNA TGTGCCAGCAGCTTAAGAGCCGGGGCGGGCTCCTACAATGAGCAGTTCTTC. It specifies CASSLRAGAGSYNEQFF.

The J gene is TRBJ1-5, the V gene TRBV9; D remains ambiguous. With 2 bases removed from V and 2 bases from J, the gap between germline ends came to 11 bases. Germline V gene sequence: CDR1 SGDLS, CDR2 YYNGEE. The CDR3 totals 15 residues. Here the CDR3 reads CASSVGPEGNQPQHF. The CDR3 DNA reads TGTGCCAGCAGCGTTGGGCCGGAGGGCAATCAGCCCCAGCATTTT.

The chain is built from TRBV19 and TRBJ2-5; no clear D. Germline values: CDR1 LNHDA, CDR2 SQIVND (reference sequence). The V end lost 5 bases, the J end lost 5 bases, and 6 bases lay between the germline ends. CDR3 length: 11 amino acids. As DNA, the CDR3 is TGTGCCAGTAGTTATTTGGAGACCCAGTACTTC. Its translation is CASSYLETQYF.

Turning to this clone: The sample holds other DNA sequences that translate to the same CDR3. The chain employs TRBV27 and TRBJ1-3; no clear D gene. Trimming stripped 6 bases from V and 1 base from J, with 7 bases between. Germline CDR1 and CDR2: MNHEY and SMNVEV (reference sequence). This CDR3 is built from 13 residues. CDR3: CASSLESGNTIYF. The CDR3 DNA is TGTGCCAGCAGCCTCGAATCTGGAAACACCATATATTTT.

CDR3 sequence: CASSSGPQGMNTEAFF. The CDR3, as DNA: TGTGCCAGCAGCAGCGGGCCACAGGGGATGAACACTGAAGCTTTCTTT. The rearrangement links TRBV21-1 to TRBJ1-1; the table's D call, TRBD1, was not checked against the DNA. TRBV21-1 constitutes a pseudogene. CDR3 length: 16 amino acids.

The V and J genes are TRBV28 and TRBJ1-3; possibly TRBD1 for D (5 bases). V lost 6 bases to trimming and J lost 0 bases, with 12 bases between them. CDR3 length equals 15 residues. Germline V gene lookup returns CDR1 MDHEN and CDR2 SYDVKM. CDR3 nucleotides: TGTGCCAGCAGCGCAGGGATTCGCTCTGGAAACACCATATATTTT. Translated: CASSAGIRSGNTIYF.